The clone carrying this TCR beta chain was detected only once. This entry is derived from a study of technical replicates of blood from a handful of donors. This CDR3 region has 12 residues. Germline-derived CDR1 and CDR2 are SGHRS and YFSETQ. Trimming pared 0 bases from V and 8 bases from J, leaving 8 bases between. Assay: immunoSEQ multiplex PCR; the TCRdb copy retains only in-frame clones and omits some. The sample lists some 56,000 clones, roughly 96% occurring once. The sequenced material came from PBMCs. The receptor's source is a human donor in good health. Some clones in this sample may be carry-over from other donors' samples. This chain links TRBV5-1 with TRBJ1-2; the D is unclear. The CDR3, as DNA: TGCGCCAGCAGCTTGGCAGGTCGCGGCTACACCTTC. This sequence encodes CASSLAGRGYTF.